This is a list of T cell receptor beta chains from one sample in a study of T cell changes during pregnancy in multiple sclerosis. TCRdb keeps only in-frame clones here, not all; method: immunoSEQ multiplex PCR. The table has 100,000 or so clones, around 94% seen once. Specimen: peripheral blood, collected after pregnancy. All receptors derive from a female donor in good health, enrolled as a control in a pregnancy study. Both conserved end residues are part of each CDR3. A D gene is named only where the DNA matches it firmly. Clone size is given for some rows only: seen once, a few or many times, or a class if the clone is expanded.

>TRBJ1-4|NA|NA|TRBV19
CASTWTADNEKLFF
TGTGCCAGTACATGGACAGCCGATAATGAAAAACTGTTTTTT
>TRBJ2-3|NA|NA|TRBV7-2
CASSPTRIAQYF
TGTGCCAGCAGCCCGACTAGAATCGCGCAGTATTTT
>TRBJ1-1|NA|TRBD1|TRBV6-6
CASRQGVNTEAFF
TGTGCCAGTAGACAGGGGGTGAACACTGAAGCTTTCTTT
>TRBJ1-2|NA|NA|TRBV4-1
CASSQERGRANYGYTF
TGCGCCAGCAGCCAAGAACGGGGGAGAGCTAACTATGGCTACACCTTC
>TRBJ2-6|NA|NA|TRBV5-1
CASSLVAGPGANVLTF
TGCGCCAGCAGCTTGGTTGCGGGACCTGGGGCCAACGTCCTGACTTTC
>TRBJ1-5|once|TRBD1|TRBV6-1
CASSEDRHQPQHF
TGTGCCAGCAGTGAGGACAGGCATCAGCCCCAGCATTTT
>TRBJ2-1|NA|TRBD2|TRBV19
CASSPRLAGGFNEQFF
TGTGCCAGTAGTCCCCGACTAGCGGGAGGTTTCAATGAGCAGTTCTTC
>TRBJ2-3|NA|TRBD2|TRBV2
CASSGGGASTDTQYF
TGTGCCAGCAGTGGCGGGGGGGCTAGCACAGATACGCAGTATTTT
>TRBJ2-7|NA|TRBD1|TRBV28
CASRGDRGYEQYF
TGTGCCAGCAGGGGGGACAGGGGCTACGAGCAGTACTTC
>TRBJ2-1|NA|TRBD2|TRBV18
CASSPSSGSNEQFF
TGTGCCAGCTCACCAAGTAGCGGGAGTAATGAGCAGTTCTTC
>TRBJ1-1|NA|TRBD1|TRBV7-2
CASSLGWTGLNEAFF
TGTGCCAGCAGCTTAGGCTGGACAGGCTTGAATGAAGCTTTCTTT
>TRBJ1-2|many|NA|TRBV4-1
CASSQGFGDSNGYTF
TGCGCCAGCAGCCAAGGGTTCGGGGATTCAAATGGCTACACCTTC
>TRBJ2-1|NA|NA|TRBV5-1
CASRGEGQGYNEQFF
TGCGCCAGCAGAGGGGAGGGCCAGGGGTACAATGAGCAGTTCTTC
>TRBJ1-1|NA|NA|TRBV7-9
CASSIRQPPQAFF
TGTGCCAGCAGCATCCGACAGCCCCCACAAGCTTTCTTT
>TRBJ2-5|NA|NA|TRBV7-2
CASSLDGAQETQYF
TGTGCCAGCAGCTTAGATGGGGCGCAAGAGACCCAGTACTTC
>TRBJ2-7|NA|TRBD1|TRBV29-1
CSVGTGGYEQYF
TGCAGCGTGGGGACAGGAGGCTACGAGCAGTACTTC
>TRBJ1-2|NA|NA|TRBV6-1
CASSVDPDAYYGYTF
TGTGCCAGCAGTGTAGATCCCGATGCTTACTATGGCTACACCTTC
>TRBJ2-5|NA|NA|TRBV7-7
CASSLGQRETQYF
TGTGCTAGCAGCTTAGGCCAGAGGGAGACCCAGTACTTC
>TRBJ2-1|NA|TRBD1|TRBV2
CASTGTANEQFF
TGTGCCAGTACCGGGACAGCCAATGAGCAGTTCTTC
>TRBJ2-5|NA|NA|TRBV5-6
CASSLRETQYF
TGTGCCAGCAGCTTGCGAGAGACCCAGTACTTC
>TRBJ2-2|NA|TRBD1|TRBV11-3
CASSTGQGANTGELFF
TGTGCCAGCAGCACCGGACAGGGGGCGAACACCGGGGAGCTGTTTTTT
>TRBJ2-4|NA|TRBD2|TRBV5-4
CASSLGLAGLENIQYF
TGTGCCAGCAGCCTGGGACTAGCGGGTCTTGAGAACATTCAGTACTTC